The 5 T cell receptor beta chains below were found in one sample sequenced in a study of beta chain features in type 1 diabetes. Reverse transcription of all isolated RNA meant that expressed TCRB transcripts were sequenced. Assay used: immunoSEQ multiplex PCR; TCRdb lists only in-frame clones, some missing. The repertoire holds around 250,000 clones, with 14% as singletons. Study-wide results and caveats: In every one of the four CD4+ subsets, TCRB CDR3s were moderately but significantly shorter in Type 1 diabetes patients.

These receptors' targets are unknown. The sequenced material came from naive CD4+ T cells from blood. These receptors were collected from a man in his thirties or forties with type 1 diabetes.

This clone came up a few times. CDR3 sequence reads: CASSLSQYEQFF. Written as DNA, the CDR3 is TGTGCCAGCAGCTTATCACAGTATGAGCAGTTCTTC. The chain carries TRBV11-2 and TRBJ2-1; D not resolved. The V end lost 2 bases, the J end lost 8 bases, and 7 bases lay between the germline ends. CDR1 SGHAT and CDR2 FQNNGV come from the germline V gene. This CDR3 comprises 12 residues.

The V gene is TRBV2, the J gene TRBJ2-7, with 11 nucleotides matching TRBD2. J gave up 1 base and V 7 bases, and 6 bases lay outside the gene matches. The germline gives CDR1 SNHLY, CDR2 FYNNEI. This CDR3 contains 15 residues. Here the CDR3 reads CASTGTSGRSYEQYF. CDR3 DNA sequence: TGTGCCAGCACCGGGACTAGCGGCCGATCCTACGAGCAGTACTTC.

This clone has just a few counts. The chain carries TRBV25-1 and TRBJ2-1; 8 bases fit TRBD1. Germline V lookup: CDR1 MGHDK, CDR2 SYGVNS. The ends lost 2 bases at V and 5 bases at J; junction bases unmatched: 8. The CDR3 covers 16 residues. The chain's CDR3 is CASSEGGDRIDNEQFF. The DNA for the CDR3 is TGTGCCAGCAGTGAAGGAGGGGACAGGATTGACAATGAGCAGTTCTTC.

This chain links TRBV5-6 with TRBJ2-7, with TRBD2 identical over 13 bases. Germline values: CDR1 SGHDT, CDR2 YYEEEE. CDR3 length equals 14 residues. The J segment lost 9 bases and the V segment lost 0 bases, leaving 3 bases of the junction unmatched. The CDR3 sequence is CASSLEGLAGMQYF. CDR3 in DNA: TGTGCCAGCAGCTTGGAGGGACTAGCGGGGATGCAGTACTTC.

This clone was seen a handful of times. The gene calls are TRBV5-5 and TRBJ1-2; D remains unclear. The CDR3 covers 11 residues. V dropped 7 bases and J dropped 2 bases, with 6 bases sitting between them. Germline V gene lookup returns CDR1 SGHKS and CDR2 YYEKEE (reference sequence). The CDR3 loop is CASSGNYGYTF. The CDR3 DNA sequence: TGTGCCAGCTCAGGAAACTATGGCTACACCTTC.